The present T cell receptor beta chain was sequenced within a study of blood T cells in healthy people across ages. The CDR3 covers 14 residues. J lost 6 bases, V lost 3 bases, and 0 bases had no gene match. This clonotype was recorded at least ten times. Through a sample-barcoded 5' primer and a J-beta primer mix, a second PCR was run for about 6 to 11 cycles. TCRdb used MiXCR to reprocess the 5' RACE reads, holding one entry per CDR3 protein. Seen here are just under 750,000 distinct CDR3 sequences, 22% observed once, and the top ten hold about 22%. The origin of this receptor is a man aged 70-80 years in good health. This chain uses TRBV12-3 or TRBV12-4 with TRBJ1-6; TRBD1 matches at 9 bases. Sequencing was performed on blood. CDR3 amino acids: CASSLGQGNSPLHF. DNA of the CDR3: TGTGCCAGCAGTTTGGGACAGGGTAATTCACCCCTCCACTTT.